There are a few counts of the clone carrying this T cell receptor beta chain. Using its own MiXCR run on the 5' RACE reads, TCRdb lists one record per CDR3 protein. Found here are some 900,000 distinct CDR3 sequences, about 12% of them singletons; the top ten hold around 1.5%. Germline assignment: CDR1 SEHNR and CDR2 FQNEAQ (reference sequence). The CDR3 covers 14 residues. Losses at the gene ends were 6 bases for V and 5 bases for J; bases not matched to a gene: 8. This sample is drawn from a study of identical twins. The data also belong to a second study, concerning yellow fever vaccine responses in identical twins.

The TCR was taken from a woman aged 18-35 years in good health. The rearrangement uses TRBV7-9 and TRBJ2-5; 8 bases agree with TRBD1. Sequencing input: PBMCs. The CDR3 protein is CASRSTGVGETQYF. The CDR3 bases are TGTGCCAGCAGATCGACAGGGGTCGGTGAGACCCAGTACTTC.